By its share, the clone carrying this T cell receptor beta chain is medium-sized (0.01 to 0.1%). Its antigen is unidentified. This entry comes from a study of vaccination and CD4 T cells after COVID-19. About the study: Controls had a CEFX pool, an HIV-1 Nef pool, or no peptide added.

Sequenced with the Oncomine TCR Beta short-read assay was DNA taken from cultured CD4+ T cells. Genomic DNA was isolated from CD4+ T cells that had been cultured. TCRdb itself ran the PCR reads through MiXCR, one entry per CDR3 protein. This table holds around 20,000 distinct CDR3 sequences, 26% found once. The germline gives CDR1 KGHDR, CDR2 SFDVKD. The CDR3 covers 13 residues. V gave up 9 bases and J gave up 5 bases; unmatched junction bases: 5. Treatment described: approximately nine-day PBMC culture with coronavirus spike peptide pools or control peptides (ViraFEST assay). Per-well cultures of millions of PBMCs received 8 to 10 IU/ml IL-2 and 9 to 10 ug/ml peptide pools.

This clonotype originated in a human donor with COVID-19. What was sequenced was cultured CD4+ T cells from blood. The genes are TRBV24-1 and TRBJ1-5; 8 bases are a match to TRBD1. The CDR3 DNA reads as TGTGCCACCCAGGGACAGGCAGATCAGCCCCAGCATTTT. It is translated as CATQGQADQPQHF.